The 5 T cell receptor beta chains in this list originate from one sample, sequenced in a study of CD8 T cells in Susac syndrome. Random-hexamer reverse transcription was applied to roughly 0.45 to 1 ug RNA. TCRdb recomputed calls from the immunoSEQ multiplex PCR reads with MiXCR, one row per CDR3 protein. The sample shows about 300,000 distinct CDR3 sequences, over 75% of them seen only once. Sequenced sample: CD8+ T cells from PBMCs. The source of these receptors is a human donor with multiple sclerosis.

CDR3 coding DNA: TGTGCCAGCAGCGCCCGACTAGCGGGAGTTGAGACCCAGTACTTC. Translated: CASSARLAGVETQYF. V and J are TRBV7-2 and TRBJ2-5; 12 positions match TRBD2. The germline CDR1 and CDR2 sequences are SGHTA and FQGNSA. J gave up 5 bases and V 5 bases, and 6 bases lay outside the gene matches. CDR3 length: 15 residues.

This chain uses TRBV6-2 or TRBV6-3 with TRBJ1-1; D is unclear. Germline lookup yields CDR1 MNHEY and CDR2 SVGEGT. CDR3 length equals 12 residues. The ends were cut back, 8 bases at V and 1 base at J, with 8 bases in the middle. CDR3 nucleotides: TGTGCCAGCGGTGGAGGGAACACTGAAGCTTTCTTT. Its translation: CASGGGNTEAFF.

This rearrangement joins TRBV19 to TRBJ2-7; 7 nucleotides line up with TRBD2. CDR3 size: 14 residues. Germline V gene sequence: CDR1 LNHDA, CDR2 SQIVND (reference sequence). The trim removed 1 base at V and 2 bases at J, leaving 2 bases unmatched. The CDR3 sequence is CASSIAGGPYEQYF. For the CDR3, the DNA is TGTGCCAGTAGTATAGCGGGAGGCCCCTACGAGCAGTACTTC.

The chain employs TRBV28 and TRBJ2-5; no firm D call. Germline-derived CDR1 and CDR2 are MDHEN and SYDVKM. Trimming cost V 3 bases and J 7 bases, with 15 bases left between them. The CDR3 is 14 amino acids. CDR3 nucleotides: TGTGCCAGCAGTTTTTTCCCTCGAAAAGGGACCCAGTACTTC. Residues: CASSFFPRKGTQYF.

This clonotype was detected only once. This chain connects TRBV25-1 to TRBJ1-2, with TRBD1 matching 7 bases. V shed 5 bases, J shed 4 bases, and the junction held 13 bases outside the gene matches. The length of the CDR3 is 16 residues. Germline lookup yields CDR1 MGHDK and CDR2 SYGVNS. The CDR3, as DNA: TGTGCCAGCAGTTACTCTACCGGGGACAGAGCCTATGGCTACACCTTC. Translation gives CASSYSTGDRAYGYTF.